These 30 T cell receptor beta chains came from one sample sequenced in a study of blood T cells in healthy people across ages. With a J-beta primer mix and a sample-barcoded 5' primer, a second PCR ran about 7 to 11 cycles. From the 5' RACE reads, TCRdb called clonotypes with MiXCR, one entry per CDR3 protein. This sample has about 1.6 million distinct CDR3 sequences; 34% occur once, and the top ten carry about 10%. Sequenced sample: blood. These receptor sequences come from a woman aged 30 to 39 in good health.

The sample holds a few counts of this clonotype. The V gene is TRBV12-3 or TRBV12-4, the J gene TRBJ2-2; tentative D call: TRBD1 (5 bases). The CDR3 is made up of 14 amino acids. With 5 bases removed from V and 0 bases from J, the gap between germline ends came to 7 bases. The chain's CDR3 is CASSATANTGELFF. As DNA, the CDR3 is TGTGCCAGCAGTGCGACAGCGAACACCGGGGAGCTGTTTTTT.

The chain uses TRBV4-1 and TRBJ1-5; 9 bases are shared with TRBD1. With V trimmed by 3 bases and J by 6 bases, 6 bases remained unmatched. The V gene's germline CDR1 is MGHRA and CDR2 YSYEKL. The CDR3 totals 15 residues. CDR3 region: CASSHTDRGGQPQHF. CDR3 bases: TGCGCCAGCAGCCACACTGACAGGGGGGGTCAGCCCCAGCATTTT.

Comments on this clonotype: A read error may account for a junction end that differs from germline. J is TRBJ1-2 and V is TRBV3-1, with 10 bases matching TRBD1. Germline loops: CDR1 LGHDT, CDR2 YNNKEL (reference sequence). The CDR3 runs 15 residues. The CDR3 protein is CASSFGTGETAGYTF. CDR3 DNA sequence: TGTGCCAGCAGCTTTGGGACAGGGGAAACGGCTGGCTACACTTTC.

As for this clonotype: The conserved closing phenylalanine or tryptophan is absent in this CDR3, likely reflecting a read error. This chain links TRBV5-1 with TRBJ2-1, with a weak D call TRBD2 (5 bases). V lost 4 bases and J 3 bases, leaving 14 bases between the germline ends. Germline V gene lookup returns CDR1 SGHRS and CDR2 YFSETQ. This CDR3 is built from 15 residues. CDR3 nucleotide sequence: TGCGCCAGCAGCATTAGCGTCGATTACTACAATGAGCAGTTCGTC. Translating gives CASSISVDYYNEQFV.

The chain uses TRBV6-6 and TRBJ1-5; D not certain. Trimming took off 6 bases at V and 6 bases at J, with 15 bases between the two ends. The germline gives CDR1 MNHNY, CDR2 SVGAGI (reference sequence). The CDR3 has 14 amino acids. CDR3 residues: CASRTALGAQPQHF. The CDR3 DNA sequence: TGTGCCAGCAGGACGGCCTTAGGAGCTCAGCCCCAGCATTTT.

J is TRBJ2-7 and V is TRBV12-3 or TRBV12-4, with 8 bases that match TRBD1. The junction had 5 bases not matched to a gene; V was cut back by 1 base and J by 0 bases. The CDR3 extends over 16 amino acids. The CDR3 sequence is CASSLGRTGLSYEQYF. The CDR3 DNA reads TGTGCCAGCAGTTTAGGTAGGACAGGGCTCTCCTACGAGCAGTACTTC.

V usage is TRBV9 and J usage is TRBJ2-3, with D perhaps matching TRBD2 (5 bases). The CDR3 runs to 15 residues. In germline, CDR1 is SGDLS, CDR2 YYNGEE. V was trimmed by 0 bases and J by 0 bases, leaving 8 bases between them. CDR3 in amino acids: CASSVEGGSTDTQYF. The DNA of the CDR3 is TGTGCCAGCAGCGTAGAAGGAGGTAGCACAGATACGCAGTATTTT.

In DNA form, the CDR3 reads TGTGCCAGCAGCCAAGGGCGGGACTATCAAGAGACCCAGTACTTC. This encodes CASSQGRDYQETQYF. The chain joins TRBV3-1 to TRBJ2-5, with 7 bases aligning to TRBD2. CDR1 and CDR2 from the germline V gene are LGHDT and YNNKEL (reference sequence). The CDR3 consists of 15 residues. With 1 base clipped from V and 2 bases from J, the junction kept 4 bases outside the gene matches.

The chain has TRBV20-1 and TRBJ1-5; 8 bases line up with TRBD1. J was trimmed by 9 bases and V by 6 bases; bases with no gene match: 13. CDR1 DFQATT and CDR2 SNEGSKA come from the germline V gene (reference sequence). There are 14 residues in the CDR3. DNA for the CDR3: TGCAGTGCCAGATATGGACAGGGTAGGCGGCCCCAGCATTTT. Translation: CSARYGQGRRPQHF.

This clonotype was recorded at least ten times. The V call is TRBV29-1, the J call TRBJ2-7; perhaps TRBD1 as D (6 bases). CDR1 and CDR2 (germline): SQVTM, ANQGSEA. CDR3 length: 12 residues. The V and J ends lost 5 bases and 0 bases respectively, with 8 bases between them. CDR3: CSVSDSSYEQYF. The CDR3, as DNA: TGCAGCGTTTCGGACAGCTCCTACGAGCAGTACTTC.

The CDR3 DNA reads as TGCGCCAGCAGCTTTGGCGAGACTGGACTGGAGCAGTTCTTC. Residues: CASSFGETGLEQFF. The chain uses TRBV5-1 and TRBJ2-1; maybe TRBD2 (5 bases). In germline, CDR1 is SGHRS, CDR2 YFSETQ. The V end lost 2 bases, the J end lost 10 bases, and 16 bases lay between the germline ends. CDR3 length equals 14 residues.

This clonotype was seen a few times. The rearrangement links TRBV14 to TRBJ1-1, with 8 positions matching TRBD1. There are 13 residues in the CDR3. The V gene's germline CDR1 is SGHDN and CDR2 FVKESK. Unmatched junction bases numbered 3, after V lost 3 bases and J lost 6 bases. CDR3 loop: CASSQTQGAEAFF. CDR3 nucleotides: TGTGCCAGCAGCCAGACACAGGGGGCTGAAGCTTTCTTT. Drawing the rest from reference TRBV14 and TRBJ1-1, the complete variable domain is EAGVTQFPSHSVIEKGQTVTLRCDPISGHDNLYWYRRVMGKEIKFLLHFVKESKQDESGMPNNRFLAERTGGTYSTLKVQPAELEDSGVYFCASSQTQGAEAFFGQGTRLTVV.

In this sample, this clonotype turned up once. The junction does not match germline at one end; this may be a read error. V gene TRBV20-1 combines with J gene TRBJ2-5; no clear D gene. This CDR3 region has 15 residues. CDR1 DFQATT and CDR2 SNEGSKA come from the germline V gene (reference sequence). CDR3 bases: TGCAGTGCTAGAGATGTCCGGCAGGTCCAAGGGACCCAGTACTTC. Translating gives CSARDVRQVQGTQYF.

This sequence joins TRBV28 and TRBJ1-5, with D hard to call. Germline values: CDR1 MDHEN, CDR2 SYDVKM. The V and J ends lost 2 bases and 5 bases respectively, with 13 bases between them. The CDR3 extends over 15 amino acids. The CDR3 region has the DNA TGTGCCAGCAGTTTACCAGCCATGCCGCATCAGCCCCAGCATTTT. Translation gives CASSLPAMPHQPQHF.

The CDR3 DNA follows: TGCGCCAGCAGCCAAGGGGGTAGCGGGGGGTTCGGTACGCAGTATTTT. This encodes CASSQGGSGGFGTQYF. The chain joins TRBV4-1 to TRBJ2-3; TRBD2 matches 10 bases. V was pared by 1 base and J by 8 bases, with 9 bases of the junction left unmatched. The CDR3 is made up of 16 amino acids. Germline CDR1 is MGHRA and CDR2 is YSYEKL.

With regard to this clonotype: It may be a read error: a sequence one base away is much more abundant. The chain has TRBV4-1 and TRBJ1-2; D not resolved. Germline assignment: CDR1 MGHRA and CDR2 YSYEKL. This CDR3 comprises 15 residues. CDR3 residues: CAGSQEIGESSGYTF. The CDR3 region has the DNA TGCGCCGGCAGCCAAGAGATCGGGGAATCCTCTGGCTACACCTTC.

V and J are TRBV6-4 and TRBJ1-1, with D uncertain. V lost 4 bases and J 1 base, leaving 7 bases between the germline ends. Germline CDR1 is MRHNA and CDR2 is SNTAGT. The length of the CDR3 is 13 residues. The CDR3 sequence is CASSASPNTEAFF. For the CDR3, the DNA is TGTGCCAGCAGTGCGAGCCCGAACACTGAAGCTTTCTTT.

The genes are TRBV5-5 and TRBJ1-1, with TRBD1 as a possible D gene (6 bases). CDR3 length equals 14 residues. The V end lost 7 bases, the J end lost 5 bases, and 18 bases lay between the germline ends. Germline V gene sequence: CDR1 SGHKS, CDR2 YYEKEE (reference sequence). The chain's CDR3 is CASGWGQQGTEAFF. For the CDR3, the DNA is TGTGCCAGCGGCTGGGGCCAACAGGGAACTGAAGCTTTCTTT.

On this clonotype itself: Sequence at one end of the junction differs from germline and may be a read error. The rearrangement links TRBV3-1 to TRBJ1-1; D may be TRBD1 (5 bases). Germline CDR1 and CDR2: LGHDT and YNNKEL (reference sequence). The CDR3 runs to 13 residues. CDR3 coding DNA: TGTGCCAGCAACCAAGTTGGGGGCACTGAAGCTTTCTTT. Translation: CASNQVGGTEAFF.

This sequence joins TRBV6-1 and TRBJ2-7, with 8 bases identical to TRBD2. With V trimmed by 5 bases and J by 1 base, 10 bases remained unmatched. CDR1 is MNHNS, CDR2 SASEGT, per germline. This CDR3 is 16 amino acids long. For the CDR3, the DNA is TGTGCCAGCAGTCCTCATAGGGGGACTAGTTCCTACGAGCAGTACTTC. Encoded protein: CASSPHRGTSSYEQYF.

The gene calls are TRBV5-1 and TRBJ2-5; D gene uncertain. This CDR3 is 14 amino acids long. V dropped 4 bases and J dropped 5 bases, with 15 bases sitting between them. Per germline, CDR1 SGHRS and CDR2 YFSETQ. CDR3 nucleotides: TGCGCCAGCAGCCTGGGATCACACTCCGAGACCCAGTACTTC. The encoded protein is CASSLGSHSETQYF.

This clonotype was seen just once. A read error may account for a junction end that differs from germline. The chain has TRBV7-6 and TRBJ2-7; TRBD2 matches at 8 bases. Germline values: CDR1 SGHVS, CDR2 FNYEAQ. The CDR3 covers 14 residues. CDR3 nucleotides: TGTACCAGCAGCTCAGCGGGGGAAGCCTACGAGCAGTACTTC. The encoded protein is CTSSSAGEAYEQYF.

Comments on this clonotype: A read error may account for a junction end that differs from germline. J is TRBJ2-1 and V is TRBV10-3; 11 nucleotides line up with TRBD2. Germline loops: CDR1 ENHRY, CDR2 SYGVKD. The CDR3 loop spans 18 amino acids. The CDR3, as DNA: TGTGCCATCAATGAGTCGAGGGCACTAGCGGGAGCGCGCAATGAGCAGTTCTTC. Translation: CAINESRALAGARNEQFF.

The chain links TRBV6-5 to TRBJ2-7; D is tentatively TRBD1 or TRBD2 (5 bases each). CDR3 length: 14 amino acids. Trimming left V 4 bases short and J 7 bases short, with 17 bases between. Per germline, CDR1 MNHEY and CDR2 SVGAGI. The DNA for the CDR3 is TGTGCCAGCAGTTCCGGGACCGTATACAATGAGCAGTACTTC. Translation: CASSSGTVYNEQYF.

The V call is TRBV2, the J call TRBJ1-2; perhaps TRBD1 as D (5 bases). Per the germline V gene, CDR1 is SNHLY and CDR2 is FYNNEI. The CDR3 has 16 residues. Trimming pared 6 bases from V and 3 bases from J, leaving 20 bases between. The CDR3 region has the DNA TGTGCCAGCAGCGATCAACCAGGACAAGCACACTATGGCTACACCTTC. This encodes CASSDQPGQAHYGYTF.

The V call is TRBV2, the J call TRBJ2-7; 8 bases map to TRBD1. The germline CDR1 and CDR2 sequences are SNHLY and FYNNEI. The J segment lost 0 bases and the V segment lost 7 bases, leaving 8 bases of the junction unmatched. The CDR3 length is 15 residues. CDR3 sequence: CASTPDRASSYEQYF. CDR3 bases: TGTGCCAGCACCCCGGACAGGGCATCCTCCTACGAGCAGTACTTC.

V and J are TRBV20-1 and TRBJ2-7; D is unclear. V lost 4 bases, J lost 3 bases, and 19 bases lay in between. Germline loops: CDR1 DFQATT, CDR2 SNEGSKA (reference sequence). The CDR3 runs to 15 residues. The DNA for the CDR3 is TGCAGTGCTATCGCCCCCTGGCCGCGGAGCTACGAGCAGTACTTC. This encodes CSAIAPWPRSYEQYF.

The chain carries TRBV6-5 and TRBJ2-5, with D hard to call. V lost 0 bases and J lost 5, with 16 bases in between. The CDR3 is 16 residues long. Germline assignment: CDR1 MNHEY and CDR2 SVGAGI. The CDR3 protein is CASSYSSWAGRETQYF. CDR3 in DNA: TGTGCCAGCAGTTACTCCAGCTGGGCTGGGCGGGAGACCCAGTACTTC.

This clonotype was detected a few times. This chain connects TRBV20-1 to TRBJ2-1; 11 bases map to TRBD2. Germline trimming cut 5 bases from V and 8 bases from J; bases unmatched to any gene: 14. The germline V gene has CDR1 DFQATT and CDR2 SNEGSKA (reference sequence). The CDR3 consists of 16 residues. The CDR3 protein is CSAVLAGAVFTDEQFF. Here the CDR3 DNA reads TGCAGTGCTGTACTAGCGGGGGCCGTTTTTACTGATGAGCAGTTCTTC.

This clonotype was recorded at least ten times. V gene TRBV7-8 combines with J gene TRBJ2-3; 7 nucleotides match TRBD2. Germline V gene lookup returns CDR1 SGHVS and CDR2 FQNEAQ. The CDR3 has 17 amino acids. The V segment lost 1 base and the J segment 1 base; nucleotides outside the gene matches: 8. CDR3 sequence: CASSLGGTLAGTDTQYF. The CDR3 bases are TGTGCCAGCAGCTTAGGTGGGACGCTAGCGGGCACAGATACGCAGTATTTT. Full variable domain (missing parts from reference TRBV7-8 and TRBJ2-3): GAGVSQSPRYKVAKRGQDVALRCDPISGHVSLFWYQQALGQGPEFLTYFQNEAQLDKSGLPSDRFFAERPEGSVSTLKIQRTQQEDSAVYLCASSLGGTLAGTDTQYFGPGTRLTVL.